This entry lists 10 T cell receptor beta chains sequenced from one sample in a study of T cells in Graves' hyperthyroidism and ophthalmopathy. Authors of the study amplified TCR beta CDR3 regions from RNA transcripts. During a first-round RT-PCR of the TCR CDR3, the HTBI primer set was used. From the multiplex PCR reads, TCRdb called clonotypes with MiXCR, one entry per CDR3 protein. The repertoire has about 250,000 distinct CDR3 sequences, roughly 15% of them found once; the top ten carry roughly 30%. The sequencing input was blood. The receptors derive from a woman in her fifties or sixties with Graves' hyperthyroidism that later progressed to Graves' ophthalmopathy.

In DNA, the CDR3 is TGTGCCAGCAGCCGAGGGACTAGCGGGATCGGTGAGCAGTTCTTC. Translating it yields CASSRGTSGIGEQFF. The chain has TRBV5-4 and TRBJ2-1; 13 positions match TRBD2. Trimming cost V 4 bases and J 9 bases; bases outside gene matches: 7. The CDR3 runs 15 residues. CDR1 and CDR2 from the germline V gene are SGHNT and YYREEE (reference sequence).

This clonotype has at least ten counts. CDR3 amino acids: CASSLAGRAPGEQYF. CDR3 bases: TGTGCCAGCAGCTTGGCCGGCAGGGCCCCGGGTGAGCAGTACTTC. The chain combines TRBV27 with TRBJ2-7; tentative D call: TRBD1 (5 bases). The length of the CDR3 is 15 residues. Germline assignment: CDR1 MNHEY and CDR2 SMNVEV (reference sequence). Deletions cut 6 bases from V and 7 bases from J, with 22 bases between.

The table lists this clonotype with a few counts. The gene calls are TRBV9 and TRBJ2-3, with 12 bases fitting TRBD2. The CDR3 totals 16 residues. The germline V gene has CDR1 SGDLS and CDR2 YYNGEE. The junction had 7 bases not matched to a gene; V was cut back by 3 bases and J by 5 bases. The chain's CDR3 is CASSETSGRFIDTQYF. DNA for the CDR3: TGTGCCAGCAGCGAGACTAGCGGGAGATTTATAGATACGCAGTATTTT.

This clonotype was recorded many times. At one boundary the junction diverges from the germline segment, which might be a read error. The chain uses TRBV30 and TRBJ2-5, with D possibly matching TRBD2 (6 bases). CDR1 and CDR2 from the germline V gene are GTSNPN and SVGIG (reference sequence). The CDR3 extends over 12 amino acids. The CDR3 spells CAWSPAPGLDNF. The CDR3 DNA is TGTGCCTGGAGCCCCGCGCCGGGACTGGATAACTTC.

The sample holds many counts of this clonotype. The genes are TRBV11-1 and TRBJ2-7; D not certain. CDR1 and CDR2 from the germline V gene are SGHAT and FQDESV (reference sequence). The CDR3 extends over 13 amino acids. V lost 4 bases and J 5 bases, leaving 12 bases between the germline ends. The CDR3 nucleotides read TGTGCCAGCAGCTATCGAGAGATGGACGAGCAGTACTTC. This encodes CASSYREMDEQYF. Looking up the rest from reference TRBV11-1 and TRBJ2-7 gives the full variable domain: EAEVAQSPRYKITEKSQAVAFWCDPISGHATLYWYRQILGQGPELLVQFQDESVVDDSQLPKDRFSAERLKGVDSTLKIQPAELGDSAMYLCASSYREMDEQYFGPGTRLTVT.

This clonotype was seen repeatedly, ten times or more. The chain is built from TRBV6-2 or TRBV6-3 and TRBJ2-5; 9 bases are shared with TRBD2. Germline lookup yields CDR1 MNHEY and CDR2 SVGEGT. The CDR3 totals 15 residues. V lost 5 bases and J lost 2; bases outside the gene matches: 6. The DNA of the CDR3 is TGTGCCAGCAGTGGAGATAGCGGGAGTCAAGAGACCCAGTACTTC. The encoded protein is CASSGDSGSQETQYF.

Ten or more counts support this clonotype. The chain joins TRBV7-8 to TRBJ2-5, with TRBD2 as a possible D gene (5 bases). CDR1 is SGHVS and CDR2 is FQNEAQ in the germline V gene. The V end lost 5 bases, the J end lost 1 base, and 20 bases lay between the germline ends. The CDR3 is 17 residues long. The CDR3 sequence: CASSREGLAGPQETQYF. CDR3 DNA: TGTGCCAGCAGCCGAGAGGGCCTCGCCGGCCCCCAAGAGACCCAGTACTTC.

This clonotype has more than one count but fewer than ten. The CDR3 protein is CASSVAGQGASPLHF. The CDR3 coding sequence is TGTGCCAGCAGCGTAGCCGGACAGGGTGCTTCACCCCTCCACTTT. The chain joins TRBV9 to TRBJ1-6; TRBD1 agrees at 8 bases. Germline CDR1 reads SGDLS; CDR2 reads YYNGEE. J gave up 9 bases and V 0 bases, and 5 bases lay outside the gene matches. This CDR3 is built from 15 residues.

Remarks on this clonotype: This likely comes from a read error, as the CDR3 has no conserved phenylalanine or tryptophan at its end. The chain couples TRBV3-1 to TRBJ1-2; D unresolved. Germline CDR1 and CDR2: LGHDT and YNNKEL (reference sequence). CDR3 length equals 14 residues. Trimming took off 1 base at V and 6 bases at J, with 12 bases between the two ends. CDR3 sequence (DNA): TGTGCCAGCAGCCAAGGGTCTGGGTTTGATGGCTACACCCTC. Amino acids: CASSQGSGFDGYTL.

This clonotype was counted ten times or more. This chain connects TRBV5-6 to TRBJ1-2; maybe TRBD1 (5 bases). Germline V CDR1 and CDR2: SGHDT, YYEEEE. The germline V and J ends were trimmed by 3 bases and 7 bases, with 7 bases remaining between them. The CDR3 is 11 amino acids. The CDR3 sequence: CASSWGSGYTF. The DNA of the CDR3 is TGTGCCAGCAGCTGGGGGAGTGGCTACACCTTC.